This T cell receptor (beta chain) was recorded in a study of CD8 T cell repertoires and HIV-1 epitope variants. Turning to the study itself: Separate wells received one of Twenty-five Gag or Nef variant peptides. Epitopes were three Gag families plus Nef HW9 and YT9. Study-wide findings and caveats: Most of the nine antigen-specific clonotypes appeared cross-reactive to autologous or escape variants.

The V and J ends lost 2 bases and 1 base respectively, with 21 bases between them. CDR3 length: 19 amino acids. Germline V gene data show CDR1 as MDHEN and CDR2 as SYDVKM. The data were produced by immunoSEQ multiplex PCR, yet TCRdb's version contains in-frame clones alone and is incomplete. This sample has more than 4,000 clones, with about three fifths found just once. About this clone: Its antigen is as yet unknown.

The chain combines TRBV28 with TRBJ2-1; D is ambiguous. The sequence was collected from a male donor with HIV. Sequencing was carried out using cultured CD8+ T cells derived from PBMCs. Here the CDR3 reads CASSLPSTPEVPSYNEQFF. CDR3 sequence (DNA): TGTGCCAGCAGTTTACCTTCGACCCCAGAGGTGCCTTCCTACAATGAGCAGTTCTTC.